The text below deals with one T cell receptor (beta chain). What it recognizes is unknown. A multiplex PCR was run with 60 Vbeta primers and 13 Jbeta primers. Data came from immunoSEQ multiplex PCR; TCRdb stores just in-frame clones and leaves some out. This table has 90,000 to 100,000 clones, 69% appearing once. Samples came from healthy bone marrow donors. The V gene's germline CDR1 is LNHNV and CDR2 YYDKDF (reference sequence). J lost 5 bases, V lost 6 bases, and 4 bases had no gene match. The CDR3 extends over 12 amino acids. The source of the sample is a study of cytomegalovirus exposure and HLA in healthy donors. Findings and caveats of the study: 164 TCR beta chains were listed as cytomegalovirus-associated. TCR beta V segments were, for the most part, productive about 87% or about 30% of the time in an earlier analysis. The classifier reportedly diagnosed cytomegalovirus status with high specificity and sensitivity.

The TCR sequence derives from a female donor in good health and CMV-seronegative. The J gene is TRBJ2-7, the V gene TRBV15, with TRBD1 matching over 7 bases. The source material was PBMCs. As DNA, the CDR3 is TGTGCCACCAGTAACACAGGGGACGAGCAGTACTTC. Its translation: CATSNTGDEQYF.